This TCR beta chain was captured in a study of T cell responses to AZD1222 COVID-19 vaccine. Notes on the study in general: Once two AZD1222 doses were given, Spike-specific TCR breadth and depth went up. CD4 TCRs associated with vaccination spanned spike, dominating at 160-218 and 743-854. Most donors were white British and more were female, and clonal diversity was possibly underestimated.

This CDR3 has 12 amino acids. CDR1 is SQVTM and CDR2 is ANQGSEA in the germline V gene. Trimming removed 7 bases from V and 2 bases from J, with 12 bases in between. For this clone: What it recognizes is unknown.

Profiling relied on immunoSEQ multiplex PCR, and the TCRdb table lists in-frame clones only, not all of them. Of tens of thousands of clones in the sample, roughly nine tenths were seen once. The chain couples TRBV29-1 to TRBJ2-7; tentatively, D is TRBD1 or TRBD2 (6 bases each). This receptor was taken from an adult in good health. The source was peripheral blood, collected on day 0 of AZD1222 vaccination. In nucleotides, the CDR3 is TGCAGCGGGAGGGGGGAAGCCTACGAGCAGTACTTC. Translation: CSGRGEAYEQYF.